The 19 T cell receptor beta chains given below trace back to one sample, sequenced in a study of T cells in Graves' hyperthyroidism and ophthalmopathy. Authors of the study amplified TCR beta CDR3 regions from RNA transcripts. During a first-round RT-PCR of the TCR CDR3, the HTBI primer set was used. TCRdb used MiXCR to reprocess the multiplex PCR reads, holding one entry per CDR3 protein. The data hold about 400,000 distinct CDR3 sequences, with about 16% observed a single time. The specimen sequenced was blood. The receptors here all came from a woman aged 25 to 39 with Graves' hyperthyroidism.

This clonotype was observed a few times. This chain uses TRBV20-1 with TRBJ1-3, with 8 bases matching TRBD1. CDR3 length: 15 amino acids. Germline CDR1 reads DFQATT; CDR2 reads SNEGSKA (reference sequence). V was pared by 3 bases and J by 0 bases, with 4 bases of the junction left unmatched. CDR3 in amino acids: CSARGQATSGNTIYF. The CDR3 DNA reads as TGCAGTGCTAGGGGACAGGCAACCTCTGGAAACACCATATATTTT.

This clonotype was seen repeatedly, ten times or more. This chain joins TRBV27 and TRBJ2-1, with 10 bases aligning to TRBD2. V lost 5 bases, J lost 4 bases, and 5 bases stayed unmatched. The CDR3 is 15 residues long. Looked up from germline, CDR1 is MNHEY and CDR2 is SMNVEV (reference sequence). DNA for the CDR3: TGTGCCAGCAGTACAGGGACTAGCGCGTACAATGAGCAGTTCTTC. Its protein is CASSTGTSAYNEQFF.

This clonotype was found a few times. The chain couples TRBV29-1 to TRBJ2-1; D possibly uses TRBD1 or TRBD2 (6 bases each). CDR3 length: 13 amino acids. The germline V and J ends were trimmed by 2 bases and 9 bases, with 14 bases remaining between them. Germline-derived CDR1 and CDR2 are SQVTM and ANQGSEA. CDR3 protein: CSVEPGDIAEQFF. The CDR3 coding sequence is TGCAGCGTTGAACCGGGGGACATAGCTGAGCAGTTCTTC.

The CDR3 region has the DNA TGTGCCAGCAGTTTAACTAGCGGGAGGGCGGTAGATACGCAGTATTTT. It translates to CASSLTSGRAVDTQYF. This sequence joins TRBV6-2 or TRBV6-3 and TRBJ2-3; 13 bases align to TRBD2. In germline, CDR1 is MNHEY, CDR2 SVGEGT. V dropped 4 bases and J dropped 5; count of bases not matched to a gene: 6. The CDR3 is 16 amino acids.

In its sample, this clonotype was seen a few times. The junction shows a germline mismatch at one end, possibly a read error. The gene calls are TRBV30 and TRBJ1-3; no reliable D call. This CDR3 spans 17 amino acids. The germline CDR1 and CDR2 sequences are GTSNPN and SVGIG (reference sequence). The CDR3 nucleotides are TGTTCCTGGAGTGTCTCAGCACGCCGGAACCTTGGAAACACCATATATTTT. This sequence encodes CSWSVSARRNLGNTIYF.

This chain connects TRBV19 to TRBJ1-2; D is perhaps TRBD1 (6 bases). Trimming pared 4 bases from V and 6 bases from J, leaving 18 bases between. CDR1 is LNHDA and CDR2 is SQIVND in the germline V gene (reference sequence). The CDR3 spans 15 residues. The CDR3 coding sequence is TGTGCCAGTAGTAACTCCAGGGGATCAACCAATGGCTACACCTTC. This sequence encodes CASSNSRGSTNGYTF.

The sample holds many counts of this clonotype. The chain couples TRBV27 to TRBJ1-1; D is perhaps TRBD1 (6 bases). The V end was cut by 1 base, the J end by 3 bases, with 15 bases between. CDR3 size: 16 residues. Germline CDR1 MNHEY, CDR2 SMNVEV (reference sequence). The CDR3 DNA sequence: TGTGCCAGCAGTTTATACCCCCCCCACAGGGACACTGAAGCTTTCTTT. Residues: CASSLYPPHRDTEAFF.

The chain uses TRBV28 and TRBJ2-7, with unresolved D. The germline V and J ends were trimmed by 3 bases and 4 bases, with 10 bases remaining between them. Germline loops: CDR1 MDHEN, CDR2 SYDVKM. The CDR3 consists of 13 residues. In DNA, the CDR3 is TGTGCCAGCAGTTTCTTTATCCAATACGAGCAGTACTTC. Its translation: CASSFFIQYEQYF.

Notes on this clonotype: One junction end disagrees with the germline gene, perhaps due to a read error. The chain uses TRBV3-1 and TRBJ2-3; 11 nucleotides match TRBD2. The CDR3 extends over 15 amino acids. Germline CDR1 reads LGHDT; CDR2 reads YNNKEL (reference sequence). CDR3 region: CASRGTSGSSDTRYF. The CDR3 coding sequence is TGTGCCAGCAGGGGAACTAGCGGGAGTTCAGATACGCGGTATTTT.

This clonotype was counted ten times or more. V and J are TRBV3-1 and TRBJ2-7, with D tentatively TRBD2 (5 bases). The CDR3 loop spans 15 amino acids. Germline CDR1 reads LGHDT; CDR2 reads YNNKEL (reference sequence). Trimming pared 1 base from V and 3 bases from J, leaving 13 bases between. CDR3 sequence (DNA): TGTGCCAGCAGCCAAGGGCACGAGGGATACTACGAGCAGTACTTC. Its protein is CASSQGHEGYYEQYF.

The rearrangement links TRBV20-1 to TRBJ2-7; TRBD2 matches at 13 bases. Germline V lookup: CDR1 DFQATT, CDR2 SNEGSKA (reference sequence). The CDR3 extends over 16 amino acids. The V segment lost 6 bases and the J segment 6 bases; nucleotides outside the gene matches: 14. CDR3 sequence (DNA): TGCAGTGCCGTCGGACTAGCGGGAGAGTTTATGCCCGAGCAGTACTTC. It yields the protein CSAVGLAGEFMPEQYF.

Of note for this clonotype: This sequence may be a read error, since a much larger clone differs from it by one base. This sequence joins TRBV7-2 and TRBJ2-3; 8 positions match TRBD1. The DNA end lines up better with TRBJ1-5; the J call may be wrong. The CDR3 runs to 16 residues. Germline CDR1 SGHTA, CDR2 FQGNSA. CDR3 nucleotides: TGTGCCAGCAGCTTAGGGACAGGGCTCAACACAGATACGCAGCATTTT. Protein sequence: CASSLGTGLNTDTQHF.

This clonotype was detected many times. The chain employs TRBV28 and TRBJ2-5; perhaps TRBD1 as D (5 bases). V dropped 7 bases and J dropped 4 bases, with 19 bases sitting between them. CDR1 is MDHEN and CDR2 is SYDVKM in the germline V gene. This CDR3 is 15 amino acids long. CDR3: CASTTPTRVGETQYF. The CDR3 coding sequence is TGTGCCAGCACCACTCCGACCAGGGTGGGAGAGACCCAGTACTTC.

The chain uses TRBV5-4 and TRBJ2-7; 11 bases map to TRBD2. The CDR3 consists of 15 residues. V dropped 3 bases and J dropped 3; count of bases not matched to a gene: 5. Per germline, CDR1 SGHNT and CDR2 YYREEE (reference sequence). DNA for the CDR3: TGTGCCAGCAGCTCTCCTAGCGGGAGGCTCTACGAGCAGTACTTC. This sequence encodes CASSSPSGRLYEQYF.

This clonotype was counted many times. V and J are TRBV5-1 and TRBJ2-1, with D possibly being TRBD1 (6 bases). Germline-derived CDR1 and CDR2 are SGHRS and YFSETQ. This CDR3 comprises 15 residues. Trimming left V 5 bases short and J 5 bases short, with 17 bases between. The CDR3 nucleotides are TGCGCCAGCAGACAACAGGGTACGGGGAACAATGAGCAGTTCTTC. It encodes CASRQQGTGNNEQFF.

This clonotype has ten or more counts. This chain joins TRBV2 and TRBJ1-1; TRBD1 matches 8 bases. The V gene end was trimmed by 5 bases and the J gene end by 0 bases; junction bases not matched to a gene: 5. Germline loops: CDR1 SNHLY, CDR2 FYNNEI. The CDR3 runs 15 residues. DNA of the CDR3: TGTGCCAGCAGTCCGCGACAGGGGATGAACACTGAAGCTTTCTTT. It codes for CASSPRQGMNTEAFF.

This clonotype was seen repeatedly, ten times or more. The chain has TRBV6-1 and TRBJ2-1; 16 bases line up with TRBD2. V lost 9 bases to trimming and J lost 1 base; unmatched junction nucleotides: 9. There are 18 residues in the CDR3. CDR1 is MNHNS and CDR2 is SASEGT in the germline V gene. The CDR3 region has the DNA TGTGCCAGTTGGGGGGGACTAGCGGGAGGGCCATCCTACAATGAGCAGTTCTTC. Its protein product is CASWGGLAGGPSYNEQFF.

This clonotype was recorded many times. The CDR3 DNA reads TGTGCCAGCTCATCATCTTTTTCAGGGTTGGCTGAAGCTTTCTTT. It codes for CASSSSFSGLAEAFF. J is TRBJ1-1 and V is TRBV18; D possibly corresponds to TRBD1 (5 bases). Germline values: CDR1 KGHSH, CDR2 LQKENI. V lost 5 bases to trimming and J lost 6 bases, with 19 bases between them. CDR3 length: 15 residues. Full variable domain (remainder filled in from reference TRBV18 and TRBJ1-1): NAGVMQNPRHLVRRRGQEARLRCSPMKGHSHVYWYRQLPEEGLKFMVYLQKENIIDESGMPKERFSAEFPKEGPSILRIQQVVRGDSAAYFCASSSSFSGLAEAFFGQGTRLTVV.

This clonotype showed up just a few times. This CDR3 reads CASSPGTRSNEQFF. As DNA, the CDR3 is TGCGCCAGCAGCCCTGGGACTAGAAGTAATGAGCAGTTCTTC. The chain employs TRBV5-1 and TRBJ2-1; TRBD2 agrees at 8 bases. Trimming took 4 bases from V and 7 from J; bases not matched to a gene: 7. The germline V gene has CDR1 SGHRS and CDR2 YFSETQ. This CDR3 spans 14 amino acids.